A single sample is the source of the 6 T cell receptor beta chains below, sequenced in a study of blood T cell repertoires in COVID-19 (dated by TCRdb to 2018 to 2021). Libraries were constructed by the immunoSEQ multiplex PCR assay. Imported from immuneACCESS, the table was reduced by TCRdb to in-frame sequences with V and J called. These copies leave out some clones; in studies compared against another copy, an unresolved V gene accounts for under half, and the cause of the remainder is not known. A total of around 300,000 clones appear in this sample, 86% of them only once. The top ten constitute about 3% of the sample. Specimen: peripheral blood. The source is a woman in her twenties or thirties with active or convalescent COVID-19.

The chain combines TRBV15 with TRBJ1-6; D call uncertain. V lost 0 bases and J 7 bases, leaving 16 bases between the germline ends. The germline CDR1 and CDR2 sequences are LNHNV and YYDKDF (reference sequence). The CDR3 loop spans 17 amino acids. The CDR3 protein is CATSREGMGGSNSPLHF. CDR3 DNA sequence: TGTGCCACCAGCAGAGAGGGAATGGGAGGGAGCAATTCACCCCTCCACTTT.

J is TRBJ2-5 and V is TRBV10-3; D gene ambiguous. V lost 3 bases to trimming and J lost 5 bases, with 7 bases between them. This CDR3 spans 12 amino acids. Germline V lookup: CDR1 ENHRY, CDR2 SYGVKD. The DNA of the CDR3 is TGTGCCATCAGTGAAATTCTCGAGACCCAGTACTTC. Translation: CAISEILETQYF.

This sequence joins TRBV7-2 and TRBJ1-3; 9 bases fit TRBD1. The V gene's germline CDR1 is SGHTA and CDR2 FQGNSA. This CDR3 is 15 amino acids long. The V segment lost 5 bases and the J segment 3 bases; nucleotides outside the gene matches: 5. The CDR3: CASSPRTGVGNTIYF. The CDR3 DNA reads as TGTGCCAGCAGCCCGAGGACAGGGGTTGGAAACACCATATATTTT.

The chain combines TRBV7-2 with TRBJ2-5; 12 nucleotides agree with TRBD2. This CDR3 has 18 residues. Germline V gene data show CDR1 as SGHTA and CDR2 as FQGNSA. J was trimmed by 4 bases and V by 5 bases; bases with no gene match: 14. CDR3 bases: TGTGCCAGCAGCCCAAAGCTAGGGCTAGCGGGGGGGATAGAGACCCAGTACTTC. This encodes CASSPKLGLAGGIETQYF.

The chain has TRBV2 and TRBJ2-3; 7 positions agree with TRBD1. The CDR3 consists of 15 residues. V lost 7 bases, J lost 2 bases, and 9 bases stayed unmatched. Germline CDR1 and CDR2: SNHLY and FYNNEI. In DNA form, the CDR3 reads TGTGCCAGCACTTTGCGACAGGGAGACACAGATACGCAGTATTTT. It is translated as CASTLRQGDTDTQYF.

This clone showed up just once. This sequence joins TRBV5-6 and TRBJ2-5; 10 bases map to TRBD2. CDR3 length equals 16 residues. Trimming removed 0 bases from V and 4 bases from J; junction bases left unmatched: 6. Germline values: CDR1 SGHDT, CDR2 YYEEEE. The CDR3 region is CASSLELAGPGETQYF. The DNA of the CDR3 is TGTGCCAGCAGCTTGGAACTAGCGGGGCCGGGAGAGACCCAGTACTTC. The full variable domain, completed using reference TRBV5-6 and TRBJ2-5, is DAGVTQSPTHLIKTRGQQVTLRCSPKSGHDTVSWYQQALGQGPQFIFQYYEEEERQRGNFPDRFSGHQFPNYSSELNVNALLLGDSALYLCASSLELAGPGETQYFGPGTRLLVL.